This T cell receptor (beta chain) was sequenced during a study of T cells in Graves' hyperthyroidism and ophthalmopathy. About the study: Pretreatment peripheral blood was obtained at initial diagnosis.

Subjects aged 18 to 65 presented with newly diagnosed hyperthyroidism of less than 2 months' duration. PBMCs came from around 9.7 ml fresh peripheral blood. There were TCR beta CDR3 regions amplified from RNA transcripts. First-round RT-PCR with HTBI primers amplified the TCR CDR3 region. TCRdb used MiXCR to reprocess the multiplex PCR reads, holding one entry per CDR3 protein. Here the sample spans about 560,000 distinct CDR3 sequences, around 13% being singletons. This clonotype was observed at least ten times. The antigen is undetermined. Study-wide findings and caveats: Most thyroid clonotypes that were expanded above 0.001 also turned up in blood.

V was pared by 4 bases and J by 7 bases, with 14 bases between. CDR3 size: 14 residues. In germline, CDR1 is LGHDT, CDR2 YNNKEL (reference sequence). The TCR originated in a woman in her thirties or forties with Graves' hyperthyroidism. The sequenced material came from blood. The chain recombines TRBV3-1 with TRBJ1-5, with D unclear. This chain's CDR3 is CASSPGPFGQPQHF. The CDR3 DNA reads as TGTGCCAGCAGCCCCGGGCCGTTCGGCCAGCCCCAGCATTTT. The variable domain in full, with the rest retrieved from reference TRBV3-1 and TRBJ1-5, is DTAVSQTPKYLVTQMGNDKSIKCEQNLGHDTMYWYKQDSKKFLKIMFSYNNKELIINETVPNRFSPKSPDKAHLNLHINSLELGDSAVYFCASSPGPFGQPQHFGDGTRLSIL.